This TCR beta chain was recorded in a study of cytotoxic CD8 clonotypes in ibrutinib-treated CLL. Profiling relied on immunoSEQ multiplex PCR, and the TCRdb table lists in-frame clones only, not all of them. The data contain over 100,000 clones, approximately 85% of them singletons. CDR1 is KGHSH, CDR2 LQKENI, per germline. V lost 0 bases, J lost 2 bases, and 11 bases lay in between. The CDR3 has 15 residues. The sequencing used PBMCs, collected after 24 months of ibrutinib treatment. The chain uses TRBV18 and TRBJ2-7, with D possibly being TRBD1 (5 bases). The TCR comes from a human donor with chronic lymphocytic leukemia. In DNA form, the CDR3 reads TGTGCCAGCTCACCACCAACAGGACAAACCTACGAGCAGTACTTC. Translating it yields CASSPPTGQTYEQYF. Looking up the rest from reference TRBV18 and TRBJ2-7 gives the full variable domain: NAGVMQNPRHLVRRRGQEARLRCSPMKGHSHVYWYRQLPEEGLKFMVYLQKENIIDESGMPKERFSAEFPKEGPSILRIQQVVRGDSAAYFCASSPPTGQTYEQYFGPGTRLTVT.